What follows is one TCR beta chain and its context. An end of the junction does not agree with germline; a read error may underlie this. The sample originates from a study of cytomegalovirus exposure and HLA in healthy donors. It was with 60 Vbeta and 13 Jbeta primers that the PCR ran. The method was immunoSEQ multiplex PCR; TCRdb's version includes in-frame clones alone and lacks a portion of them. The sample includes around 250,000 clones, nearly 95% of them seen just once. This CDR3 spans 12 amino acids. The germline V gene has CDR1 KGHSH and CDR2 LQKENI. Sequencing was done on a sample of PBMCs. The TCR comes from a girl aged 2 to 10 in good health and CMV-seronegative. V gene TRBV18 combines with J gene TRBJ1-2; 7 nucleotides align to TRBD1. The CDR3 protein is CASSPTPGQTLF. The CDR3, as DNA: TGTGCCAGCTCACCTACTCCGGGACAGACACTCTTC.